These 18 T cell receptor beta chains originate from one sample sequenced in a study of T-cell reconstitution after alpha-beta-depleted transplantation in children. Unique molecular identifiers were incorporated during preparation of the TCRbeta library. MiXCR, applied by TCRdb to the PCR reads, yields one record per CDR3 protein. The sample gives about 830,000 distinct CDR3 sequences, 15% to 20% of which show up once; approximately 5% is in the top ten. The material was PBMCs, mostly from graft donor cells, obtained 360 days after TCRalphabeta/CD19-depleted stem cell transplant. The receptors shown here come from a male patient between 5 and 17 years old who had a stem cell transplant for acute lymphoblastic leukemia, so the T cells may come from the graft donor.

This clonotype was detected many times. This chain joins TRBV2 and TRBJ2-7; D gene ambiguous. The CDR3 has 13 residues. Trimming pared 4 bases from V and 2 bases from J, leaving 9 bases between. Germline V gene sequence: CDR1 SNHLY, CDR2 FYNNEI. The CDR3 bases are TGTGCCAGCAGTGGGGTGCAGACCTACGAGCAGTACTTC. Its protein is CASSGVQTYEQYF.

This chain connects TRBV3-1 to TRBJ2-3, with D possibly matching TRBD2 (6 bases). Germline V gene sequence: CDR1 LGHDT, CDR2 YNNKEL (reference sequence). The CDR3 is 15 amino acids. V gave up 4 bases and J gave up 2 bases, with 13 bases separating them. CDR3 residues: CASSPKRAPTDTQYF. In DNA form, the CDR3 reads TGTGCCAGCAGCCCCAAGCGGGCCCCCACAGATACGCAGTATTTT.

Points on this clonotype: The junction shows a germline mismatch at one end, possibly a read error. The rearrangement links TRBV20-1 to TRBJ2-4; the match to TRBD2 covers 7 bases. CDR3 length equals 17 residues. Germline V gene sequence: CDR1 DFQATT, CDR2 SNEGSKA (reference sequence). The DNA for the CDR3 is TGCTGTGCTCGGACCGGGACCTCTTTTATAGCGGGAAACATTCAGTACTTC. It specifies CCARTGTSFIAGNIQYF.

DNA of the CDR3: TGTGCCAGCAGCTTTAGGGCGGGAGTAGATACGCAGTATTTT. This codes for CASSFRAGVDTQYF. V usage is TRBV11-2 and J usage is TRBJ2-3, with 7 bases matching TRBD2. This CDR3 contains 14 residues. Germline CDR1 is SGHAT and CDR2 is FQNNGV. The V segment lost 3 bases and the J segment 5 bases; nucleotides outside the gene matches: 5.

The gene calls are TRBV12-3 or TRBV12-4 and TRBJ1-1, with a tentative D call TRBD1 (6 bases). The CDR3 is 16 amino acids. V dropped 5 bases and J dropped 1 base, with 17 bases sitting between them. This CDR3 reads CASSRTAGGRNTEAFF. In DNA, the CDR3 is TGTGCCAGCAGTCGGACAGCTGGCGGAAGGAACACTGAAGCTTTCTTT.

This chain links TRBV4-1 with TRBJ1-6, with 8 nucleotides matching TRBD1. After removal of 1 base from V and 9 bases from J, the junction contained 11 bases not matched to a gene. The length of the CDR3 is 17 residues. Germline-derived CDR1 and CDR2 are MGHRA and YSYEKL. The CDR3 coding sequence is TGCGCCAGCAGCCAAGGAGGCCAGGGGGCCTTCGGTTCACCCCTCCACTTT. Translating gives CASSQGGQGAFGSPLHF.

This chain links TRBV4-1 with TRBJ2-1; 11 bases are a match to TRBD2. With 4 bases clipped from V and 8 bases from J, the junction kept 7 bases outside the gene matches. The CDR3 is 15 residues long. Germline CDR1 and CDR2: MGHRA and YSYEKL. The CDR3 spells CASSLRLAGTHEQFF. DNA of the CDR3: TGCGCCAGCAGCCTGAGACTAGCGGGAACCCATGAGCAGTTCTTC.

V is TRBV28 and J is TRBJ1-4; TRBD1 might be the D (5 bases). This CDR3 has 19 amino acids. Germline V lookup: CDR1 MDHEN, CDR2 SYDVKM. V lost 2 bases to trimming and J lost 1 base, with 20 bases between them. CDR3 sequence: CASSLGLGAGLRTNEKLFF. Written as DNA, the CDR3 is TGTGCCAGCAGTTTAGGTCTGGGTGCAGGGCTAAGAACTAATGAAAAACTGTTTTTT. Together with reference TRBV28 and TRBJ1-4, the CDR3 gives the full variable domain: DVKVTQSSRYLVKRTGEKVFLECVQDMDHENMFWYRQDPGLGLRLIYFSYDVKMKEKGDIPEGYSVSREKKERFSLILESASTNQTSMYLCASSLGLGAGLRTNEKLFFGSGTQLSVL.

This clonotype was observed a few times. The chain recombines TRBV27 with TRBJ1-1, with unresolved D. The ends were cut back, 7 bases at V and 4 bases at J, with 16 bases in the middle. The germline CDR1 and CDR2 sequences are MNHEY and SMNVEV (reference sequence). CDR3 size: 14 residues. CDR3 nucleotide sequence: TGTGCCAGCACCTCTGGCCTGATGAGCACTGAAGCTTTCTTT. This encodes CASTSGLMSTEAFF.

This clonotype has a handful of counts. The V gene is TRBV4-1, the J gene TRBJ1-1, with 9 nucleotides matching TRBD1. J gave up 4 bases and V 0 bases, and 15 bases lay outside the gene matches. The CDR3 has 19 amino acids. In germline, CDR1 is MGHRA, CDR2 YSYEKL. The CDR3 coding sequence is TGCGCCAGCAGCCAAGATAGGGTAGAGACAGGGGGATCGGCCACTGAAGCTTTCTTT. Translating it yields CASSQDRVETGGSATEAFF.

The sample holds a few counts of this clonotype. The chain has TRBV10-2 and TRBJ1-6, with D unclear. The CDR3 covers 16 residues. Germline V gene data show CDR1 as WSHSY and CDR2 as SAAADI. The V end was cut by 6 bases, the J end by 0 bases, with 12 bases between. CDR3 bases: TGCGCCAGCAGGTCCGACGGGAGCTCCTATAATTCACCCCTCCACTTT. Its translation: CASRSDGSSYNSPLHF.

The rearrangement joins TRBV20-1 to TRBJ2-1; the D is unclear. CDR3 size: 11 residues. Germline V gene data show CDR1 as DFQATT and CDR2 as SNEGSKA (reference sequence). Deletions cut 5 bases from V and 6 bases from J, with 8 bases between. In DNA form, the CDR3 reads TGCAGTGCTGGGGATACCAATGAGCAGTTCTTC. Translated, it gives CSAGDTNEQFF.

This clonotype was counted between two and nine times. V is TRBV5-1 and J is TRBJ1-2; tentative D call: TRBD1 (5 bases). This CDR3 is built from 16 residues. Germline-derived CDR1 and CDR2 are SGHRS and YFSETQ. Trimming cost V 4 bases and J 4 bases, with 20 bases left between them. CDR3 nucleotides: TGCGCCAGCAGCGGTGGGGACGGCTATCTGAGCTATGGCTACACCTTC. Its translation: CASSGGDGYLSYGYTF.

This clonotype was counted a few times. The gene calls are TRBV20-1 and TRBJ2-7; D is perhaps TRBD1 (5 bases). Trimming stripped 0 bases from V and 5 bases from J, with 17 bases between. The length of the CDR3 is 15 residues. From germline, CDR1 is DFQATT and CDR2 SNEGSKA (reference sequence). The CDR3 loop reads CSARDLWGERNEQYF. The CDR3 DNA reads as TGCAGTGCTAGAGATCTCTGGGGCGAACGAAACGAGCAGTACTTC.

This chain links TRBV10-3 with TRBJ2-7; perhaps D is TRBD1 or TRBD2 (5 bases each). The CDR3 is 13 amino acids. Germline V lookup: CDR1 ENHRY, CDR2 SYGVKD. With 6 bases removed from V and 2 bases from J, the gap between germline ends came to 11 bases. CDR3 nucleotides: TGTGCCATCAGCTTCGGGGACGCCTACGAGCAGTACTTC. As protein: CAISFGDAYEQYF.

There are a few counts of this clonotype. The chain links TRBV5-1 to TRBJ1-2, with no clear D. This CDR3 has 14 amino acids. Per the germline V gene, CDR1 is SGHRS and CDR2 is YFSETQ. Between the trimmed V and J ends, which lost 4 bases and 8 bases, there was a span of 18 bases. The CDR3 DNA follows: TGCGCCAGCAGCCCGTGGAGCGGGGATCAGGGCTACACCTTC. Translating gives CASSPWSGDQGYTF.

This clonotype has a count of ten or more. The rearrangement uses TRBV12-3 or TRBV12-4 and TRBJ1-5, with 7 nucleotides matching TRBD1. This CDR3 is built from 16 residues. With 5 bases clipped from V and 0 bases from J, the junction kept 7 bases outside the gene matches. The CDR3 region has the DNA TGTGCCAGCAGTCCCCGACAGGGAGGTAGCAATCAGCCCCAGCATTTT. This encodes CASSPRQGGSNQPQHF.

The chain employs TRBV20-1 and TRBJ2-7; 9 nucleotides agree with TRBD2. The CDR3 loop spans 11 amino acids. V dropped 6 bases and J dropped 6; count of bases not matched to a gene: 3. Germline V lookup: CDR1 DFQATT, CDR2 SNEGSKA (reference sequence). The CDR3 sequence: CSARLAVEQYF. The CDR3 nucleotides are TGCAGTGCCAGACTAGCGGTCGAGCAGTACTTC.